The 17 T cell receptor beta chains given below trace back to one sample, sequenced in a study of T cell responses to AZD1222 COVID-19 vaccine. Assay: immunoSEQ multiplex PCR; the TCRdb copy retains only in-frame clones and omits some. Among about 180,000 clones listed, over 90% were seen once. Sequenced material: peripheral blood, taken 28 days after the second AZD1222 dose. The receptors derive from an adult who received the AZD1222 COVID-19 vaccine.

The rearrangement uses TRBV2 and TRBJ1-2; 7 bases are a match to TRBD1. The CDR3 has 12 residues. Germline lookup yields CDR1 SNHLY and CDR2 FYNNEI. Trimming took 8 bases from V and 8 from J; bases not matched to a gene: 8. The CDR3 nucleotides are TGTGCCAGCTGCGGGACAGAGCTCGGCTACACCTTC. Protein product: CASCGTELGYTF.

The rearrangement links TRBV5-6 to TRBJ1-6; D may be TRBD1 (6 bases). Germline CDR1 SGHDT, CDR2 YYEEEE. This CDR3 contains 16 residues. V was shortened by 0 bases and J by 3 bases, with 10 bases between the two germline ends. This CDR3 reads CASSLDPRGYNSPLHF. CDR3 nucleotides: TGTGCCAGCAGCTTGGATCCCAGGGGCTATAATTCACCCCTCCACTTT.

The V gene is TRBV5-1, the J gene TRBJ2-1; D not resolved. The CDR3 runs 16 residues. Germline values: CDR1 SGHRS, CDR2 YFSETQ. V was trimmed by 5 bases and J by 10 bases, leaving 25 bases between them. CDR3: CASSPIGQTSIGEQFF. In DNA, the CDR3 is TGCGCCAGCAGTCCTATCGGGCAGACATCCATCGGAGAGCAGTTCTTC.

V is TRBV9 and J is TRBJ1-2; D ambiguous. Germline lookup yields CDR1 SGDLS and CDR2 YYNGEE. The length of the CDR3 is 14 residues. Trimming pared 0 bases from V and 4 bases from J, leaving 10 bases between. CDR3 sequence: CASSVGTAFYGYTF. DNA for the CDR3: TGTGCCAGCAGCGTAGGCACCGCCTTCTATGGCTACACCTTC.

In its sample, this clone was seen once. The CDR3 DNA is TGTGCCAGTCAACCCAGACAGGGGGCGATTCAGCCCCAGCATTTT. Translated: CASQPRQGAIQPQHF. The chain uses TRBV19 and TRBJ1-5; 10 nucleotides match TRBD1. The CDR3 contains 15 residues. CDR1 is LNHDA, CDR2 SQIVND, per germline (reference sequence). The ends lost 8 bases at V and 6 bases at J; junction bases unmatched: 10.

V usage is TRBV10-1 and J usage is TRBJ2-1; no clear D gene. The germline V gene has CDR1 WNHNN and CDR2 SYGVQD (reference sequence). Trimming cost V 0 bases and J 6 bases, with 12 bases left between them. This CDR3 is built from 15 residues. The CDR3 spells CASSESAQVINEQFF. The CDR3 DNA reads TGCGCCAGCAGTGAGTCCGCCCAGGTTATCAATGAGCAGTTCTTC.

The CDR3 region has the DNA TGTGCCAGCAGCGTAGCACAGGGATCTGGAAACACCATATATTTT. It codes for CASSVAQGSGNTIYF. This chain links TRBV9 with TRBJ1-3; TRBD1 might be the D (6 bases). V was clipped by 0 bases and J by 1 base, with 8 bases between them. From germline, CDR1 is SGDLS and CDR2 YYNGEE. This CDR3 spans 15 amino acids.

The chain joins TRBV11-2 to TRBJ2-3; weak D call: TRBD1 (6 bases). Deletions cut 5 bases from V and 6 bases from J, with 21 bases between. The CDR3 sequence is 16 residues long. Germline V gene data show CDR1 as SGHAT and CDR2 as FQNNGV. CDR3 loop: CASSAGTRTLRDTQYF. The CDR3 nucleotides are TGTGCCAGCAGCGCAGGGACAAGGACCCTTCGGGATACGCAGTATTTT. Full variable domain (outside the CDR3, taken from reference TRBV11-2 and TRBJ2-3): EAGVAQSPRYKIIEKRQSVAFWCNPISGHATLYWYQQILGQGPKLLIQFQNNGVVDDSQLPKDRFSAERLKGVDSTLKIQPAKLEDSAVYLCASSAGTRTLRDTQYFGPGTRLTVL.

The V gene is TRBV6-5, the J gene TRBJ1-5; 9 bases match TRBD1. The CDR3 extends over 13 amino acids. Looked up from germline, CDR1 is MNHEY and CDR2 is SVGAGI. The V and J ends lost 8 bases and 7 bases, in that order; junction bases with no gene match: 6. Here the CDR3 DNA reads TGTGCCAGCCGCCGGACAGGGGACCAGCCCCAGCATTTT. Protein product: CASRRTGDQPQHF.

This sequence joins TRBV5-1 and TRBJ1-3, with 8 bases lining up with TRBD1. This CDR3 has 14 residues. The germline V gene has CDR1 SGHRS and CDR2 YFSETQ. The V gene end was trimmed by 5 bases and the J gene end by 8 bases; junction bases not matched to a gene: 9. The CDR3 protein is CASSPGDRGDTIYF. In DNA form, the CDR3 reads TGCGCCAGCAGTCCTGGAGACAGGGGAGACACCATATATTTT.

The chain links TRBV19 to TRBJ2-1; 9 nucleotides line up with TRBD2. Looked up from germline, CDR1 is LNHDA and CDR2 is SQIVND (reference sequence). The CDR3 is 13 residues long. J gave up 6 bases and V 7 bases, and 4 bases lay outside the gene matches. The CDR3 DNA follows: TGTGCCAGTAACAAACTAGCGGGCAATGAGCAGTTCTTC. Its translation is CASNKLAGNEQFF.

V gene TRBV6-5 combines with J gene TRBJ1-1, with D possibly TRBD1 on 6 matching bases. This CDR3 is built from 13 residues. Germline CDR1 and CDR2: MNHEY and SVGAGI. The germline V and J ends were trimmed by 6 bases and 1 base, with 9 bases remaining between them. The CDR3 sequence: CASRSQGNTEAFF. The CDR3 DNA follows: TGTGCCAGCAGATCACAGGGGAACACTGAAGCTTTCTTT.

The rearrangement joins TRBV10-3 to TRBJ2-2; D is unclear. The V gene's germline CDR1 is ENHRY and CDR2 SYGVKD. V lost 2 bases and J lost 6, with 22 bases in between. The CDR3 has 18 amino acids. The CDR3 loop reads CAISETIETGPQSGELFF. The CDR3 DNA follows: TGTGCCATCAGTGAGACTATTGAGACGGGTCCTCAATCCGGGGAGCTGTTTTTT.

The rearrangement joins TRBV2 to TRBJ2-1, with TRBD2 identical over 7 bases. The CDR3 totals 15 residues. After removal of 7 bases from V and 6 bases from J, the junction contained 12 bases not matched to a gene. The germline CDR1 and CDR2 sequences are SNHLY and FYNNEI. This CDR3 is CASIALGEGSNEQFF. CDR3 bases: TGTGCCAGCATAGCGTTGGGGGAGGGGTCCAATGAGCAGTTCTTC.

The chain carries TRBV7-3 and TRBJ2-1; D possibly uses TRBD1 or TRBD2 (5 bases each). Germline V gives CDR1 SGHTA, CDR2 FQGTGA. The ends were cut back, 4 bases at V and 0 bases at J, with 10 bases in the middle. There are 15 residues in the CDR3. For the CDR3, the DNA is TGTGCCAGCAGCTGGGACCAGAGCTCCTACAATGAGCAGTTCTTC. It codes for CASSWDQSSYNEQFF.

The gene calls are TRBV11-2 and TRBJ1-1; perhaps TRBD1 as D (5 bases). The CDR3 runs 13 residues. Trimming took 5 bases from V and 3 from J, leaving 10 bases between them. CDR1 and CDR2 (germline): SGHAT, FQNNGV. CDR3 in DNA: TGTGCCAGCAGCGCGGACACTTACACTGAAGCTTTCTTT. This translates into CASSADTYTEAFF.

This clone was detected only a few times. The rearrangement uses TRBV7-2 and TRBJ2-3, with D perhaps matching TRBD1 or TRBD2 (5 bases each). Trimming left V 1 base short and J 5 bases short, with 13 bases between. This CDR3 is built from 15 residues. Germline V gene sequence: CDR1 SGHTA, CDR2 FQGNSA. CDR3 DNA sequence: TGTGCCAGCAGCTTAGTAGAGGGGTCCTTAGATACGCAGTATTTT. Amino acid sequence: CASSLVEGSLDTQYF.